This T cell receptor beta chain appears in the sequencing data of a study of CD8 T cells in ankylosing spondylitis. Study-level findings and limits: Blood of patients with ankylosing spondylitis appeared to be characterized by a TCR beta motif of eight highly homologous variants.

Via MiXCR, TCRdb re-called the 5' RACE reads, giving one row per CDR3 protein. The table lists roughly 240,000 distinct CDR3 sequences, 32% of them singletons, with approximately 4.6% in the top ten. This clonotype was observed a few times. Its specificity is unknown. The CDR3 contains 15 residues. Trimming took 6 bases from V and 5 from J; bases not matched to a gene: 12. The chain is built from TRBV12-3 or TRBV12-4 and TRBJ2-7, with 8 nucleotides matching TRBD1. The sample consisted of blood, either unsorted or a sorted T cell fraction (not recorded which). The TCR originated in a male donor with ankylosing spondylitis or in good health (not recorded which). CDR3 loop: CASSTGQVPPNEQYF. In nucleotides, the CDR3 is TGTGCCAGCAGCACGGGACAGGTCCCGCCTAACGAGCAGTACTTC.